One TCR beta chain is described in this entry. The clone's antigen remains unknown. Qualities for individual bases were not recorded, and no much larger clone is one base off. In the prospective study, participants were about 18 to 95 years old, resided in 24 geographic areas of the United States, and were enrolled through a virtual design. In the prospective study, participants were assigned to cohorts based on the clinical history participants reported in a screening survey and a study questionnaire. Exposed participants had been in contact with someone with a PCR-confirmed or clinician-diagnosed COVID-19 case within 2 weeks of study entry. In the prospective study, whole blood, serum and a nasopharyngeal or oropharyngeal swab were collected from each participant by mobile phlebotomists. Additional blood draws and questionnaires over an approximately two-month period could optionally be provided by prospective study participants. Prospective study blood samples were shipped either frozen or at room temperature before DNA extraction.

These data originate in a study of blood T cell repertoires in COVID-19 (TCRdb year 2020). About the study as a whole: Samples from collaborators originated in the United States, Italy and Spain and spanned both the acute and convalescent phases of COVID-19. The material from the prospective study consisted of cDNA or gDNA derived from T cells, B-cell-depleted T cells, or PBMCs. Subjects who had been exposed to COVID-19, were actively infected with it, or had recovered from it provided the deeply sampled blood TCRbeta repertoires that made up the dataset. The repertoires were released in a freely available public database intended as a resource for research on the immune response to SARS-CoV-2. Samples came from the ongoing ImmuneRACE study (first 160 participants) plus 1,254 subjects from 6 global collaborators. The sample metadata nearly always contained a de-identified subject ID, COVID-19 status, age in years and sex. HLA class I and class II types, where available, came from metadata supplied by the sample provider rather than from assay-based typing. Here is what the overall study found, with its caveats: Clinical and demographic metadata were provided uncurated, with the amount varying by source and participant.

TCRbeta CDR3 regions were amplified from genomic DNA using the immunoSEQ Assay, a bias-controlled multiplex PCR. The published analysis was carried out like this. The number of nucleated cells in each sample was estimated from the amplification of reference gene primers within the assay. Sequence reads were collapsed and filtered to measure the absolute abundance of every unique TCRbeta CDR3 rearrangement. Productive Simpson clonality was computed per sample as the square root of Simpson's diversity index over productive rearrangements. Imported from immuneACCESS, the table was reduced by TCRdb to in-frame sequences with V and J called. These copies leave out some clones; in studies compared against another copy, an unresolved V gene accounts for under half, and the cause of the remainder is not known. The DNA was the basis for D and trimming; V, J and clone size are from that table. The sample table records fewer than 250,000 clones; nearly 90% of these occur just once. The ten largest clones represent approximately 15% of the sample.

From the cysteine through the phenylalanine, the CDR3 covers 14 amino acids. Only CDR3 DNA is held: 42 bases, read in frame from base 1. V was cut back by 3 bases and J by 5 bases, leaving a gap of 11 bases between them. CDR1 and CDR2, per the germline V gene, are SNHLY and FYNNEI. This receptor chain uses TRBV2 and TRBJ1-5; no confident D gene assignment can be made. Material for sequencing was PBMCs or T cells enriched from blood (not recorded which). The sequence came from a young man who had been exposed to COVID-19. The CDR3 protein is CASSEAGLDQPQHF. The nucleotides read TGTGCCAGCAGTGAGGCGGGCCTCGATCAGCCCCAGCATTTT.